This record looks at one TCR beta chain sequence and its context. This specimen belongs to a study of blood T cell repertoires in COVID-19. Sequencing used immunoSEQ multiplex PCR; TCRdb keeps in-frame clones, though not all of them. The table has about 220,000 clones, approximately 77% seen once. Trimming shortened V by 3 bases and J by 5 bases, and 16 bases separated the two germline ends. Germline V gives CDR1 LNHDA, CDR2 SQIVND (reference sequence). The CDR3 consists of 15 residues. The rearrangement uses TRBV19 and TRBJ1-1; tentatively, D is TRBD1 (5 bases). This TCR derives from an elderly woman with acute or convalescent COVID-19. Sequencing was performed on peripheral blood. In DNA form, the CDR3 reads TGTGCCAGTAGTATCCCGGCAGGGAGGGAAACTGAAGCTTTCTTT. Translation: CASSIPAGRETEAFF.